This T cell receptor beta chain was recovered during a study of cytomegalovirus exposure and HLA in healthy donors. Overall study context: Among several hundred genotyped donors, around 81% fell in the Caucasian-associated ancestry cluster.

The CDR3 length is 15 residues. Trimming removed 6 bases from V and 5 bases from J; junction bases left unmatched: 9. Germline CDR1 reads LNHDA; CDR2 reads SQIVND (reference sequence). Whole-study results and caveats: Most sequenced TCRs were rare (though some public TCRs occurred in many donors). An apparent linkage of common viral pathogens to several of the most significant clusters emerged in a later analysis. Later, TCR association rates were found to vary by HLA locus, highest for DRB1 and lowest for HLA-C.

The primer mix had 60 Vbeta and 13 Jbeta primers. Data came from immunoSEQ multiplex PCR; TCRdb stores just in-frame clones and leaves some out. The table has approximately 100,000 clones, 60% to 85% seen once. This clone has more than one count but fewer than ten. As yet, its antigen is unknown. The sample comprised PBMCs. The clonotype was recovered from a middle-aged woman in good health and CMV-seropositive. V usage is TRBV19 and J usage is TRBJ1-1; 10 nucleotides align to TRBD1. The DNA of the CDR3 is TGTGCCAGTAGCAGGGACAGGGGAGGGTGGACTGAAGCTTTCTTT. Encoded protein: CASSRDRGGWTEAFF.